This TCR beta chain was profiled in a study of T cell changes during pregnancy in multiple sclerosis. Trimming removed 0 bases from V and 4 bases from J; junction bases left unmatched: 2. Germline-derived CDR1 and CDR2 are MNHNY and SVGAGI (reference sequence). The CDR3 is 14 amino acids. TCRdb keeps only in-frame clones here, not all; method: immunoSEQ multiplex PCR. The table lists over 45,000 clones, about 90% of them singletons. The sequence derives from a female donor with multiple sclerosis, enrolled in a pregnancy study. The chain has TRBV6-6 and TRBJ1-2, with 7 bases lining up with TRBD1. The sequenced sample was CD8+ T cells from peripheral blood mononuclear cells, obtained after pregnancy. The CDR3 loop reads CASSYSTGIYGYTF. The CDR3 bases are TGTGCCAGCAGTTACTCGACAGGGATCTATGGCTACACCTTC.